Presented here are 10 T cell receptor beta chains from one specimen sequenced in a study of Ad26.COV2.S vaccination and SARS-CoV-2 variants (dated by TCRdb to 2020 to 2022). The sample's treatment or condition label, in plain terms: roughly 20 received Ad26.COV2.S at low or high dose, single or two shots; about 5 received placebo; per-sample allocation not given. Repertoires of vaccine and placebo recipients were sequenced from samples collected on day 63 after the first injection. The method behind the library was the immunoSEQ multiplex PCR assay. TCRdb retrieved this table from immuneACCESS and kept in-frame rearrangements only. Not all clones are present; in checked studies, unresolved V genes account for under half, and no reason is known for the remainder. This sample holds around 340,000 clones; roughly 90% were observed only once. The ten largest clones take up around 6.6% of the sample.

The specimen comprised peripheral blood, sampled in a trial of Ad26.COV2.S vaccine versus placebo. The receptor set was obtained from a person between 18 and 60 years old who received the Ad26.COV2.S COVID-19 vaccine or a placebo.

The CDR3 nucleotides are TGTGCCAGCAGCCCCCGGGGCGGGGCCGGGGGGGATACGCAGTATTTT. It encodes CASSPRGGAGGDTQYF. This chain uses TRBV7-2 with TRBJ2-3, with TRBD2 identical over 7 bases. V shed 5 bases and J 6 bases; nucleotides not matched to a gene: 14. The CDR3 length is 16 residues. CDR1 and CDR2 from the germline V gene are SGHTA and FQGNSA.

This chain joins TRBV4-1 and TRBJ2-5, with 9 bases lining up with TRBD2. From germline, CDR1 is MGHRA and CDR2 YSYEKL. Unmatched junction bases numbered 4, after V lost 3 bases and J lost 5 bases. The CDR3 is 14 amino acids. CDR3 bases: TGCGCCAGCAGCCAGGGCGGGGGGGCCGAGACCCAGTACTTC. It yields the protein CASSQGGGAETQYF.

The rearrangement links TRBV7-3 to TRBJ2-2, with a weak D call TRBD1 (6 bases). Germline V CDR1 and CDR2: SGHTA, FQGTGA. V lost 5 bases to trimming and J lost 5 bases, with 12 bases between them. CDR3 length: 14 amino acids. The CDR3, as DNA: TGTGCCAGCAGCGTACAGGGAATAACCGGGGAGCTGTTTTTT. Translation gives CASSVQGITGELFF. The full variable domain, in which reference TRBV7-3 and TRBJ2-2 provide the parts outside the CDR3, is GAGVSQTPSNKVTEKGKYVELRCDPISGHTALYWYRQSLGQGPEFLIYFQGTGAADDSGLPNDRFFAVRPEGSVSTLKIQRTERGDSAVYLCASSVQGITGELFFGEGSRLTVL.

In DNA, the CDR3 is TGTGCCAGCAGCTATAGCACAGGGAACCGGAATGAGCAGTTCTTC. This encodes CASSYSTGNRNEQFF. The chain employs TRBV11-3 and TRBJ2-1; D may be TRBD1 (6 bases). This CDR3 is built from 15 residues. V was clipped by 4 bases and J by 7 bases, with 17 bases between them. Germline CDR1 and CDR2: SGHNT and YENEEA. Variable domain in full (rest from reference TRBV11-3 and TRBJ2-1): EAGVVQSPRYKIIEKKQPVAFWCNPISGHNTLYWYLQNLGQGPELLIRYENEEAVDDSQLPKDRFSAERLKGVDSTLKIQPAELGDSAVYLCASSYSTGNRNEQFFGPGTRLTVL.

The rearrangement links TRBV14 to TRBJ1-6, with D unresolved. Germline assignment: CDR1 SGHDN and CDR2 FVKESK. V was trimmed by 0 bases and J by 14 bases, leaving 11 bases between them. This CDR3 region has 13 residues. As DNA, the CDR3 is TGTGCCAGCAGCCAAGAAGCCAGGTCCTCCCTCCACTTT. Translating it yields CASSQEARSSLHF.

About this clone: The sample holds other DNA sequences that translate to the same CDR3. This chain uses TRBV19 with TRBJ1-1; 7 nucleotides match TRBD1. CDR1 is LNHDA and CDR2 is SQIVND in the germline V gene (reference sequence). The CDR3 spans 13 residues. V dropped 6 bases and J dropped 3; count of bases not matched to a gene: 4. Here the CDR3 reads CASSIGTDTEAFF. The CDR3 DNA follows: TGTGCCAGTAGCATCGGGACAGACACTGAAGCTTTCTTT.

This clone was detected only once. This rearrangement joins TRBV18 to TRBJ1-1; no reliable D call. Trimming took 5 bases from V and 1 from J, leaving 8 bases between them. The length of the CDR3 is 13 residues. Germline CDR1 is KGHSH and CDR2 is LQKENI. CDR3 sequence: CASSTNRNTEAFF. The DNA for the CDR3 is TGTGCCAGCTCAACGAACAGGAACACTGAAGCTTTCTTT.

J is TRBJ1-5 and V is TRBV10-1; TRBD1 matches 9 bases. Germline CDR1 reads WNHNN; CDR2 reads SYGVQD (reference sequence). V lost 10 bases to trimming and J lost 6 bases; unmatched junction nucleotides: 10. This CDR3 has 14 residues. As DNA, the CDR3 is TGCGCCACCTTACCGGGACAGGGCCCTCAGCCCCAGCATTTT. Translating it yields CATLPGQGPQPQHF.

The chain links TRBV7-8 to TRBJ1-5, with D unresolved. The CDR3 is 13 amino acids. V lost 5 bases and J lost 5, with 10 bases in between. The germline V gene has CDR1 SGHVS and CDR2 FQNEAQ. CDR3 region: CASSQNLDQPQHF. CDR3 DNA sequence: TGTGCCAGCAGCCAAAATTTAGATCAGCCCCAGCATTTT.

The chain is built from TRBV3-1 (or the pseudogene TRBV3-2) and TRBJ1-5, with 9 bases fitting TRBD1. With V trimmed by 1 base and J by 6 bases, 7 bases remained unmatched. CDR1 LGHDT and CDR2 YNNKEL come from the germline V gene (reference sequence). CDR3 length: 16 amino acids. The CDR3 DNA reads as TGTGCCAGCAGCCAAGGGCGGACAGGGGCGAGTCAGCCCCAGCATTTT. Its protein is CASSQGRTGASQPQHF.